This entry describes one T cell receptor (beta chain). Authors' data handling: For nucleated cells, counts were estimated from reference gene primer amplification. Method: immunoSEQ multiplex PCR; TCRdb's copy keeps in-frame clones and lacks some. Clonal size and the V and J genes are those of that table, whereas D and trimming came from the DNA. The table lists more than 250,000 clones, 70% to 90% of them singletons. The sample is drawn from a study of blood T cell repertoires in COVID-19. The wider study: Donors in the United States, Italy and Spain gave samples during acute or convalescent COVID-19.

Sequencing input: peripheral blood. The sequence derives from a man aged 60 to 69 who had recovered from COVID-19.

CDR3 residues: CASSLSQTSGGYNEQFF. DNA of the CDR3: TGTGCCAGCAGTTTATCCCAGACTAGCGGGGGCTACAATGAGCAGTTCTTC. The rearrangement joins TRBV27 to TRBJ2-1; 12 bases agree with TRBD2. The CDR3 runs 17 residues. Per the germline V gene, CDR1 is MNHEY and CDR2 is SMNVEV (reference sequence). Trimming took 0 bases from V and 3 from J; bases not matched to a gene: 3.